This T cell receptor beta chain was identified in a study of cytomegalovirus exposure and HLA in healthy donors. The sample holds a few counts of this clone. This table comes from immunoSEQ multiplex PCR, and its TCRdb copy is limited to in-frame clones, with some not included. This table has about 95,000 clones, approximately 81% appearing once. The CDR3 totals 12 residues. Trimming cost V 4 bases and J 13 bases, with 17 bases left between them. CDR1 is WSHSY, CDR2 SAAADI, per germline. The receptor was derived from a man aged 18 to 30 in good health and CMV-seropositive. What was sequenced was PBMCs. V usage is TRBV10-2 and J usage is TRBJ2-7, with a weak D call TRBD2 (6 bases). The DNA of the CDR3 is TGCGCCAGCAGTGGGGGGGATCGGGATGTCTACTTC. This codes for CASSGGDRDVYF.